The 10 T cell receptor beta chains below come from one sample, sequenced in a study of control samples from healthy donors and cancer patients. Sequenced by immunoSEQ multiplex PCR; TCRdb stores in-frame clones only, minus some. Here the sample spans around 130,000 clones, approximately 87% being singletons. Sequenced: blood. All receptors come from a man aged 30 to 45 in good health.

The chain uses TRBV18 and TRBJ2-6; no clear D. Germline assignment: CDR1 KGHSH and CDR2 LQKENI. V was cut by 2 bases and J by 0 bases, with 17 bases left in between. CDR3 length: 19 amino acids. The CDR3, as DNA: TGTGCCAGCTCACCAGGGGTTGGCGGTCCTGGCTCTGGGGCCAACGTCCTGACTTTC. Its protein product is CASSPGVGGPGSGANVLTF.

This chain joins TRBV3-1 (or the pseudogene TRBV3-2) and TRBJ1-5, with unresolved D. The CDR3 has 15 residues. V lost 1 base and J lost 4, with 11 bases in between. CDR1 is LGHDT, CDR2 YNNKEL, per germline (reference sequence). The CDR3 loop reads CASSQGAAMNQPQHF. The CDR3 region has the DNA TGTGCCAGCAGCCAAGGGGCAGCTATGAATCAGCCCCAGCATTTT.

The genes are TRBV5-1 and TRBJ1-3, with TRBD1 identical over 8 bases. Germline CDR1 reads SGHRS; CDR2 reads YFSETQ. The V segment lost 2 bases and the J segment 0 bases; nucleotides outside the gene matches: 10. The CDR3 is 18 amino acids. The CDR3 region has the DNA TGCGCCAGCAGCTTCTCCGGACAGGGCCTGAGCTCTGGAAACACCATATATTTT. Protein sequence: CASSFSGQGLSSGNTIYF.

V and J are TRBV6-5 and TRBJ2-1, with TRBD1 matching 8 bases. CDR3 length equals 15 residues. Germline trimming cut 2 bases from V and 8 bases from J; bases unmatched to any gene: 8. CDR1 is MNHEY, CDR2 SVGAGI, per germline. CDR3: CASSYPGAGGDEQFF. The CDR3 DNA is TGTGCCAGCAGTTACCCGGGGGCAGGGGGCGATGAGCAGTTCTTC.

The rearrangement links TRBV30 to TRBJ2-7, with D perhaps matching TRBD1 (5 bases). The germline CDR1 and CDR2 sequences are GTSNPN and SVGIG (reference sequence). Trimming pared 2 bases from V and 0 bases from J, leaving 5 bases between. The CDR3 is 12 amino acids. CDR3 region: CAWSRGSYEQYV. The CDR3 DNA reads TGTGCCTGGAGTAGGGGCTCCTACGAGCAGTACGTC.

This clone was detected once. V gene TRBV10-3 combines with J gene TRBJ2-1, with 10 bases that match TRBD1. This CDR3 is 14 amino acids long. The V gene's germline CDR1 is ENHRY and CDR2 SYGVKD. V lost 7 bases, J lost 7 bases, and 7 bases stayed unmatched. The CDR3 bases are TGTGCCATCATCGACAGGGGGCGCGGAAATGAGCAGTTCTTC. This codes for CAIIDRGRGNEQFF.

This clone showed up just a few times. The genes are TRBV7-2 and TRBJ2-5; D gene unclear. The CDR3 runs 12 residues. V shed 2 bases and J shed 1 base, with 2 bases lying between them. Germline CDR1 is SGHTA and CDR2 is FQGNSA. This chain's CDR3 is CASSLPQETQYF. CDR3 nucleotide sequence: TGTGCCAGCAGCTTACCCCAAGAGACCCAGTACTTC.

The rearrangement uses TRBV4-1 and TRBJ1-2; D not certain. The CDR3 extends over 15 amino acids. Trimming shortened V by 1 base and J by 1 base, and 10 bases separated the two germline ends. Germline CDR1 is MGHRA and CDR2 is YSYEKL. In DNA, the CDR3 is TGCGCCAGCAGCCAAGTAGGAGGGTTTAACTATGGCTACACCTTC. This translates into CASSQVGGFNYGYTF.

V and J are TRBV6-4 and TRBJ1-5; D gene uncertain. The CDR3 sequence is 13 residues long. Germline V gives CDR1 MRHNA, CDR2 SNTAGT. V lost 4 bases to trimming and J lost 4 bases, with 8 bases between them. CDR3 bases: TGTGCCAGCAGTGTACAGATTAATCAGCCCCAGCATTTT. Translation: CASSVQINQPQHF.

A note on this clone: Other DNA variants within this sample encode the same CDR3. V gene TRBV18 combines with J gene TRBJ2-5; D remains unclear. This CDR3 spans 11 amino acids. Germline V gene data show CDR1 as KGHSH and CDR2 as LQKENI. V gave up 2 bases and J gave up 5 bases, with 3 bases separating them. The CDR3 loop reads CASSPAETQYF. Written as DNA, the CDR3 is TGTGCCAGCTCACCAGCTGAGACCCAGTACTTC.